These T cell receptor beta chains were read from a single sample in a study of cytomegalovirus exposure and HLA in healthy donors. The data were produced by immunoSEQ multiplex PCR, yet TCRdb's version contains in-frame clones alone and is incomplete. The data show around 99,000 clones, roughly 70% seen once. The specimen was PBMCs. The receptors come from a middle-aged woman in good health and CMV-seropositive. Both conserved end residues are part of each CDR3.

CDR3 protein: CASSRDRSNEKLFF; V gene: TRBV7-8; J gene: TRBJ1-4
CDR3 protein: CASSVQAGDEQFF; V gene: TRBV9; J gene: TRBJ2-1
CDR3 protein: CASSQLATYNEQFF; V gene: TRBV5-1; J gene: TRBJ2-1
CDR3 protein: CASSYLGQGKTF; V gene: TRBV6-5; J gene: TRBJ1-1
CDR3 protein: CASSRPGQFSSYEQYF; V gene: TRBV4-1; J gene: TRBJ2-7
CDR3 protein: CASSQEWAVEKLFF; V gene: TRBV4-3; J gene: TRBJ1-4
CDR3 protein: CASSRRDRGGRNYGYTF; V gene: TRBV13; J gene: TRBJ1-2
CDR3 protein: CATRSRGQGGSPLHF; V gene: TRBV23-1; J gene: TRBJ1-6
CDR3 protein: CATSRVDMNYGYTF; V gene: TRBV15; J gene: TRBJ1-2
CDR3 protein: CASSYPTGVSGNTIYF; V gene: TRBV18; J gene: TRBJ1-3
CDR3 protein: CASSPGTGGEGYGYTF; V gene: TRBV5-4; J gene: TRBJ1-2
CDR3 protein: CASSYGPPDTGELFF; V gene: TRBV6-5; J gene: TRBJ2-2
CDR3 protein: CASSPGQSNQPQHF; V gene: TRBV18; J gene: TRBJ1-5
CDR3 protein: CSGGGHQETQYF; V gene: TRBV29-1; J gene: TRBJ2-5
CDR3 protein: CASSYSWNTEAFF; V gene: TRBV6-5; J gene: TRBJ1-1
CDR3 protein: CASSLEVGVGRRAFF; V gene: TRBV5-5; J gene: TRBJ1-1
CDR3 protein: CAWSVSGRLLGTF; V gene: TRBV30; J gene: TRBJ1-2
CDR3 protein: CASSQEVLAGRTDTQYF; V gene: TRBV4-1; J gene: TRBJ2-3
CDR3 protein: CASHRTGREQTQYF; V gene: TRBV4-1; J gene: TRBJ2-3
CDR3 protein: CSVAGTRNQPQHF; V gene: TRBV29-1; J gene: TRBJ1-5
CDR3 protein: CASSRGQANTGELFF; V gene: TRBV5-4; J gene: TRBJ2-2
CDR3 protein: CASSQLGTGVGYEQYF; V gene: TRBV5-1; J gene: TRBJ2-7
CDR3 protein: CASSYSLTMNTEAFF; V gene: TRBV6-6; J gene: TRBJ1-1
CDR3 protein: CASSIQVQGDDDGYTF; V gene: TRBV7-8; J gene: TRBJ1-2
CDR3 protein: CASSPVDRGIDQPQHF; V gene: TRBV18; J gene: TRBJ1-5
CDR3 protein: CASSPGLAGPETQYF; V gene: TRBV7-2; J gene: TRBJ2-5
CDR3 protein: CAWGRQGIGDTQYF; V gene: TRBV30; J gene: TRBJ2-3
CDR3 protein: CASSSTSGVLGTQYF; V gene: TRBV5-4; J gene: TRBJ2-3
CDR3 protein: CASRPEGSNYGYTF; V gene: TRBV27; J gene: TRBJ1-2
CDR3 protein: CASSLNSYEQYF; V gene: TRBV5-6; J gene: TRBJ2-7
CDR3 protein: CASSFGRGGTGELFF; V gene: TRBV2; J gene: TRBJ2-2
CDR3 protein: CASSLVRGYTDTQYF; V gene: TRBV7-9; J gene: TRBJ2-3
CDR3 protein: CASSYSPGQGRTEAFF; V gene: TRBV6-5; J gene: TRBJ1-1
CDR3 protein: CACQRLTLNTEAFF; V gene: TRBV30; J gene: TRBJ1-1
CDR3 protein: CASSWTDNTEAFF; V gene: TRBV27; J gene: TRBJ1-1
CDR3 protein: CASSEAQGPGSTNEKLFF; V gene: TRBV4-2; J gene: TRBJ1-4
CDR3 protein: CASSFSSGGIVTSYEQYF; V gene: TRBV7-2; J gene: TRBJ2-7
CDR3 protein: CSVDGTWPLEETQYF; V gene: TRBV29-1; J gene: TRBJ2-5
CDR3 protein: CASSDGVSNSPLHF; V gene: TRBV25-1; J gene: TRBJ1-6
CDR3 protein: CASKRDGKGHEQYF; V gene: TRBV6-5; J gene: TRBJ2-7
CDR3 protein: CASSPTRTGINYGYTF; V gene: TRBV9; J gene: TRBJ1-2
CDR3 protein: CASSQEGTQRGYGYTF; V gene: TRBV4-1; J gene: TRBJ1-2
CDR3 protein: CAFIRGQGDIYGYTF; V gene: TRBV2; J gene: TRBJ1-2
CDR3 protein: CASSTRGGNQPQHF; V gene: TRBV6-5; J gene: TRBJ1-5
CDR3 protein: CASSFGTNRGLEQYF; V gene: TRBV5-1; J gene: TRBJ2-7
CDR3 protein: CATSREQTQGTQYF; V gene: TRBV15; J gene: TRBJ2-5
CDR3 protein: CAWTSGGYNEQFF; V gene: TRBV30; J gene: TRBJ2-1
CDR3 protein: CASSQPDREDSPLHF; V gene: TRBV4-2; J gene: TRBJ1-6
CDR3 protein: CATSRGGGSEKLFF; V gene: TRBV15; J gene: TRBJ1-4
CDR3 protein: CASSRGALSNQPQHF; V gene: TRBV5-6; J gene: TRBJ1-5
CDR3 protein: CASSPFTGTGLNTIYF; V gene: TRBV5-1; J gene: TRBJ1-3